The rows below give T cell receptor beta chains drawn from one sample of a study of molecular identifiers for immune sequencing clone quantification. TCRdb re-analysed the PCR reads in MiXCR, keeping a single row per CDR3 protein. The sample yields approximately 590,000 distinct CDR3 sequences, over 25% seen once. Specimen: naive CD8+ T cells from blood, with Jurkat cell RNA spiked in. These receptors came from a human donor in good health. Some libraries in this study had Jurkat cell RNA spiked in. The conserved cysteine and the conserved F or W are not part of the CDR3 here.

TRBV20-1 SAPSLRKNTEAF
TRBV4-1 ASSQDYVRGRSGELF
TRBV4-2 ASSPRTGSLYEQY
TRBV29-1 SVAGTANYGYT
TRBV7-9 ASSQGYYTNEKLF
TRBV30 AWSLYRTLNTEAF
TRBV7-8 ASSSLGLAGVLEGTQY
TRBV20-1 SARPRSNYEQY
TRBV20-1 SAGRGLAHNEQF
TRBV6-6 ASSWDEDTQY
TRBV7-9 ASSSGSLGPYEQY
TRBV4-1 ASSQVLGPGVTYEQY
TRBV7-9 ASSLDVVVLQSTSEQY
TRBV27 ASSLNNSPLH
TRBV7-9 ASMAVRTYNEQF
TRBV28 ASSLNTGARSEKLF
TRBV6-6 ASSYSGEPTDTQY
TRBV7-9 ASSGGTSRTGELF